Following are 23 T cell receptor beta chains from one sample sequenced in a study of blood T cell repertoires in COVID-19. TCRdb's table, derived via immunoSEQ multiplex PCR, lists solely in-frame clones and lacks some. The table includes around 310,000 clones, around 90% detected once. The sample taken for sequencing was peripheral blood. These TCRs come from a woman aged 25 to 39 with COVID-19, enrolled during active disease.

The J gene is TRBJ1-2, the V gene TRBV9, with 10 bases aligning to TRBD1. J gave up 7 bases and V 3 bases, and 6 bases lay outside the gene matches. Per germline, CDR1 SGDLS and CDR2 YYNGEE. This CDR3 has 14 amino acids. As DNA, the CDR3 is TGTGCCAGCAGCGGTGACAGGGGGCCTGGTGGCTACACCTTC. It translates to CASSGDRGPGGYTF.

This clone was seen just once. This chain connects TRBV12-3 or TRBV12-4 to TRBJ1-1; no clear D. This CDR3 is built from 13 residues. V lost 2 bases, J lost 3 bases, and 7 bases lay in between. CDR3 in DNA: TGTGCCAGCAGTTTAACCGCGTACACTGAAGCTTTCTTT. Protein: CASSLTAYTEAFF.

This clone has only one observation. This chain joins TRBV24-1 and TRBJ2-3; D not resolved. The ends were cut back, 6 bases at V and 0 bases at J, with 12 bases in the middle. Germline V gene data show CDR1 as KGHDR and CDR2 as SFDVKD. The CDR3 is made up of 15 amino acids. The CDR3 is CATSLGTPSTDTQYF. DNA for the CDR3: TGTGCCACCAGTCTGGGCACCCCTAGCACAGATACGCAGTATTTT.

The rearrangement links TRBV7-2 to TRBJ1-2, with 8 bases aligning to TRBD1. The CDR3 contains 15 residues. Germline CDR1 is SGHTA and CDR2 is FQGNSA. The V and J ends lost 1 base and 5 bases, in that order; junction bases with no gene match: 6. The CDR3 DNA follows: TGTGCCAGCAGCTTAGGGCAGGGGGCTGGATATGGCTACACCTTC. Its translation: CASSLGQGAGYGYTF.

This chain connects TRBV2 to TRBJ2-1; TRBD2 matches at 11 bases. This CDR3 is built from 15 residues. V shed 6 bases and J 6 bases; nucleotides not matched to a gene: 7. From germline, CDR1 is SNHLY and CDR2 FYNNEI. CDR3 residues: CASRIAGGPSNEQFF. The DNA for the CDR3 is TGTGCCAGCAGGATAGCGGGAGGGCCCAGCAATGAGCAGTTCTTC.

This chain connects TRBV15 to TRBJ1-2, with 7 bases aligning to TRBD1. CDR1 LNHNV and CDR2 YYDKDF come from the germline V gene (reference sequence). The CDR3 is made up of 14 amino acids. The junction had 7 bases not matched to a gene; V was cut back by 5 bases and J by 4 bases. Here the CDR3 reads CATSQGGGIYGYTF. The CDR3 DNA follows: TGTGCCACCAGCCAAGGGGGCGGTATCTATGGCTACACCTTC.

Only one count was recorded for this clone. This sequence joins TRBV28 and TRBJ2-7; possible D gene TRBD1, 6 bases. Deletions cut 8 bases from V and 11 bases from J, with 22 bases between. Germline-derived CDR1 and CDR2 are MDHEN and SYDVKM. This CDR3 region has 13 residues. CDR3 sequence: CASRPQGKPFEYF. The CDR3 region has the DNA TGTGCCAGCCGACCACAGGGCAAGCCTTTTGAGTACTTC.

CDR3 residues: CASSYAREGETQYF. In DNA, the CDR3 is TGTGCCAGCAGTTACGCTAGGGAGGGAGAGACCCAGTACTTC. This rearrangement joins TRBV6-5 to TRBJ2-5; TRBD2 matches 7 bases. The germline V gene has CDR1 MNHEY and CDR2 SVGAGI. CDR3 size: 14 residues. Trimming removed 2 bases from V and 4 bases from J; junction bases left unmatched: 4.

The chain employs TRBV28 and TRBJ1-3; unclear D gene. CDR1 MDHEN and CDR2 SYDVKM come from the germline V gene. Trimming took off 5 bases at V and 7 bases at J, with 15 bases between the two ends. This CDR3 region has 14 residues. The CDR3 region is CASSPPSGWNTIYF. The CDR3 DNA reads TGTGCCAGCAGTCCCCCTTCGGGGTGGAACACCATATATTTT.

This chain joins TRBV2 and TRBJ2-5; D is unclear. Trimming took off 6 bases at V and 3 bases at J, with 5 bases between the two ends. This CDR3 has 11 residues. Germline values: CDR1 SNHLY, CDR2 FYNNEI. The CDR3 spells CASSLKETQYF. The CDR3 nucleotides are TGTGCCAGCAGCCTAAAAGAGACCCAGTACTTC.

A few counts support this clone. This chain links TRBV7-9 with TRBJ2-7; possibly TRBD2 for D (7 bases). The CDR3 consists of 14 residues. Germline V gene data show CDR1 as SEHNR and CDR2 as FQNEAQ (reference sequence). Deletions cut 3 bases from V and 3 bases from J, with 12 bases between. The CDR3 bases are TGTGCCAGCAGCTTCGGGGGAGGGGGCTACGAGCAGTACTTC. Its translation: CASSFGGGGYEQYF.

The CDR3 region is CASSLQGLDTQYF. In nucleotides, the CDR3 is TGTGCCAGCAGCCTACAGGGTTTGGATACGCAGTATTTT. This chain connects TRBV7-3 to TRBJ2-3; D is perhaps TRBD1 (6 bases). Germline CDR1 is SGHTA and CDR2 is FQGTGA. This CDR3 is built from 13 residues. The V and J ends lost 5 bases and 6 bases respectively, with 12 bases between them.

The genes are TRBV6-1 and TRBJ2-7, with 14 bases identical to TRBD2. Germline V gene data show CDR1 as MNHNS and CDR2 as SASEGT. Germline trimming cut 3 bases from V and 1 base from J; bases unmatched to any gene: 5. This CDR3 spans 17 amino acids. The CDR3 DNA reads TGTGCCAGCAGTGATCCTAGGACTAGCGGGAGGTCCTACGAGCAGTACTTC. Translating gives CASSDPRTSGRSYEQYF.

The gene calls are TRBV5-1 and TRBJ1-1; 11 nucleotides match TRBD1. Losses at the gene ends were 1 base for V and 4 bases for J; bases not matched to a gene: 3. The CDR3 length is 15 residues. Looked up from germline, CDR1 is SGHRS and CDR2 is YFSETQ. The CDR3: CASSLWGTGGTEAFF. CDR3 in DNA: TGCGCCAGCAGCTTGTGGGGGACAGGGGGCACTGAAGCTTTCTTT.

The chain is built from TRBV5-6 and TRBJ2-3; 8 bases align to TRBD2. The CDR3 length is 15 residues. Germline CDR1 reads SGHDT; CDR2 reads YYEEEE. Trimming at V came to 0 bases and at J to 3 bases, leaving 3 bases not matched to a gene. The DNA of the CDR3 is TGTGCCAGCAGCTTGGCGGGAGGGCCGACAGATACGCAGTATTTT. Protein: CASSLAGGPTDTQYF. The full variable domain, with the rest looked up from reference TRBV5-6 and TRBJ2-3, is DAGVTQSPTHLIKTRGQQVTLRCSPKSGHDTVSWYQQALGQGPQFIFQYYEEEERQRGNFPDRFSGHQFPNYSSELNVNALLLGDSALYLCASSLAGGPTDTQYFGPGTRLTVL.

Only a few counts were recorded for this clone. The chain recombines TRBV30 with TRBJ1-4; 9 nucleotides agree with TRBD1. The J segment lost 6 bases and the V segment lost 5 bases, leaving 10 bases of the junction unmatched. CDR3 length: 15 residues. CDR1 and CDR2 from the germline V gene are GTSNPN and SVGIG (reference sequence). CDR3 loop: CAWGTGGTGYEKLFF. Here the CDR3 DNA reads TGTGCCTGGGGGACCGGTGGGACAGGGTATGAAAAACTGTTTTTT.

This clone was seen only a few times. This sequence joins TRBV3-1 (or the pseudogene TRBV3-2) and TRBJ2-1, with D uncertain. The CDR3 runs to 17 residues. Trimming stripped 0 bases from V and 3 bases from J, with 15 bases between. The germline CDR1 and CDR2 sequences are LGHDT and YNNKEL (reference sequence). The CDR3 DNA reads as TGTGCCAGCAGCCAAGACTCCGGCGGCGGCGTCTACAATGAGCAGTTCTTC. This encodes CASSQDSGGGVYNEQFF.

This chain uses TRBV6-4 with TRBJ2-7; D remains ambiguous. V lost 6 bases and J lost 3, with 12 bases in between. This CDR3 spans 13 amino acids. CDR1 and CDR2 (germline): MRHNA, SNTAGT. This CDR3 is CASRAAGDYEQYF. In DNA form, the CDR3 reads TGTGCCAGCAGGGCGGCTGGAGACTACGAGCAGTACTTC.

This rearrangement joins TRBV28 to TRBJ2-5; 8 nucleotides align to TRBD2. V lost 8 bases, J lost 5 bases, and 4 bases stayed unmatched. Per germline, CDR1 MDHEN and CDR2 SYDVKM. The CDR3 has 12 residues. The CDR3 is CASARGGETQYF. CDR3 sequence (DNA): TGTGCCAGCGCCCGCGGGGGGGAGACCCAGTACTTC.

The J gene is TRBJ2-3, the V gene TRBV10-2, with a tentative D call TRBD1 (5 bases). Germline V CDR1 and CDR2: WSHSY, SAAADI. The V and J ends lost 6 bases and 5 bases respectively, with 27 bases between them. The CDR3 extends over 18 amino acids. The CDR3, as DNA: TGCGCCAGCAGCCCTCAAGGGGTAAAGTGGTGTTGCGTAGATACGCAGTATTTT. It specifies CASSPQGVKWCCVDTQYF.

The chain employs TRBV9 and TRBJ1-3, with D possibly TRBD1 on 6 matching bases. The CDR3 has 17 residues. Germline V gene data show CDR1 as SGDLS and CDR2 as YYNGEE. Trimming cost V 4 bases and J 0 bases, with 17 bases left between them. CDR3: CASSRTARGSSGNTIYF. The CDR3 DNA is TGTGCCAGCAGCCGTACTGCCAGGGGCAGCTCTGGAAACACCATATATTTT.

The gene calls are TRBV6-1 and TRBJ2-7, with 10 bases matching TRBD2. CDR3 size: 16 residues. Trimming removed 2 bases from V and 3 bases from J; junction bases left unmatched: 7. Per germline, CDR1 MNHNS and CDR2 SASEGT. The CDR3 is CASSERTSGAGYEQYF. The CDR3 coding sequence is TGTGCCAGCAGTGAACGGACTAGCGGAGCGGGCTACGAGCAGTACTTC.

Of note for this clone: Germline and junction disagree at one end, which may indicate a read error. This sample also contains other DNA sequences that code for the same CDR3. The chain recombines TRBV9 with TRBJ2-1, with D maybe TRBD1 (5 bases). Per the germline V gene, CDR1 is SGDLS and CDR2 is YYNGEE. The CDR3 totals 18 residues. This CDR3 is CASSVAGVAGSGSDEQFF. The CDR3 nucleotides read TGTGCTAGCAGCGTAGCTGGTGTCGCCGGATCAGGGTCCGATGAGCAGTTCTTC. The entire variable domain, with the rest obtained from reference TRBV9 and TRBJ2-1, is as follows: DSGVTQTPKHLITATGQRVTLRCSPRSGDLSVYWYQQSLDQGLQFLIQYYNGEERAKGNILERFSAQQFPDLHSELNLSSLELGDSALYFCASSVAGVAGSGSDEQFFGPGTRLTVL.